What follows are 17 T cell receptor beta chains derived from one specimen sequenced in a study of T-cell reconstitution after alpha-beta-depleted transplantation in children. As it was prepared, the TCRbeta library received unique molecular identifiers. TCRdb itself ran the PCR reads through MiXCR, one entry per CDR3 protein. The data show about 400,000 distinct CDR3 sequences, 20% seen once. The input for sequencing was PBMCs from the stem cell graft donor, taken from the stem cell graft. The receptors shown here come from a human donor who donated a stem cell graft to a child with acute myeloid leukemia.

The CDR3 spells CASRWGSSTGELFF. The DNA for the CDR3 is TGTGCCAGCAGGTGGGGCAGCAGCACCGGGGAGCTGTTTTTT. The chain links TRBV12-3 or TRBV12-4 to TRBJ2-2; a weak D match, TRBD1 (5 bases). This CDR3 has 14 amino acids. With 6 bases removed from V and 4 bases from J, the gap between germline ends came to 12 bases.

This clonotype appeared a few times. This chain joins TRBV29-1 and TRBJ1-1; possible D gene TRBD1, 6 bases. Germline loops: CDR1 SQVTM, CDR2 ANQGSEA. The V and J ends lost 4 bases and 4 bases respectively, with 13 bases between them. The CDR3 has 13 residues. CDR3: CSVVRGQSTEAFF. The CDR3 DNA reads as TGCAGCGTTGTTCGGGGGCAATCCACTGAAGCTTTCTTT.

The V and J genes are TRBV7-2 and TRBJ2-1; 11 nucleotides line up with TRBD2. CDR3 length: 14 amino acids. Germline V gene lookup returns CDR1 SGHTA and CDR2 FQGNSA. The junction had 11 bases not matched to a gene; V was cut back by 5 bases and J by 14 bases. The CDR3 is CASSPLAGGGRKFF. The CDR3 region has the DNA TGTGCCAGCAGCCCCCTAGCGGGAGGTGGGCGGAAGTTCTTC.

This clonotype is classed as medium-sized. This chain uses TRBV29-1 with TRBJ2-1; 14 bases line up with TRBD2. V trimming: 7 bases; J trimming: 9 bases; junction bases outside the gene matches: 8. The CDR3 is 14 amino acids. The germline V gene has CDR1 SQVTM and CDR2 ANQGSEA. CDR3 coding DNA: TGCAGCGCTCAGACTAGCGGGAGGGCCAGTGAGCAGTTCTTC. This encodes CSAQTSGRASEQFF.

The chain recombines TRBV29-1 with TRBJ2-7; tentatively, D is TRBD1 (6 bases). The CDR3 loop spans 16 amino acids. Deletions cut 0 bases from V and 1 base from J, with 16 bases between. Germline V gene lookup returns CDR1 SQVTM and CDR2 ANQGSEA. The CDR3 DNA sequence: TGCAGCGTTGAAGATCTTCGAGCCGGGACATCCTACGAGCAGTACTTC. It codes for CSVEDLRAGTSYEQYF.

This clonotype was detected many times. This sequence joins TRBV12-3 or TRBV12-4 and TRBJ2-2; TRBD1 matches at 7 bases. The CDR3 extends over 15 amino acids. With V trimmed by 3 bases and J by 5 bases, 6 bases remained unmatched. CDR3 amino acids: CASSLSDRQTGELFF. The CDR3 region has the DNA TGTGCCAGCAGTTTGTCGGACAGGCAGACCGGGGAGCTGTTTTTT.

Ten or more counts support this clonotype. The rearrangement links TRBV10-3 to TRBJ1-2, with 7 bases that match TRBD1. V dropped 0 bases and J dropped 8; count of bases not matched to a gene: 9. CDR3 length: 15 residues. CDR1 and CDR2 (germline): ENHRY, SYGVKD. In nucleotides, the CDR3 is TGTGCCATCAGTGAGTCGAGAGAGGGGGCGGGCGGCTACACCTTC. Residues: CAISESREGAGGYTF.

This clonotype was detected only a few times. V is TRBV7-2 and J is TRBJ2-5, with 9 bases identical to TRBD1. This CDR3 is 15 amino acids long. Germline-derived CDR1 and CDR2 are SGHTA and FQGNSA. V lost 1 base and J lost 6; bases outside the gene matches: 6. CDR3 region: CASSLEGQGVKTQYF. The CDR3 DNA follows: TGTGCCAGCAGCTTAGAGGGACAGGGTGTGAAGACCCAGTACTTC.

V is TRBV12-3 or TRBV12-4 and J is TRBJ1-5, with a tentative D call TRBD1 (5 bases). The V and J ends lost 3 bases and 0 bases respectively, with 9 bases between them. The CDR3 has 15 residues. CDR3 DNA sequence: TGTGCCAGCAGTTTTGGGGCATTTAGCAATCAGCCCCAGCATTTT. Protein: CASSFGAFSNQPQHF.

This clonotype appeared a few times. The genes are TRBV28 and TRBJ2-1; no reliable D call. CDR3 size: 15 residues. The V and J ends lost 4 bases and 5 bases respectively, with 15 bases between them. Germline loops: CDR1 MDHEN, CDR2 SYDVKM. The CDR3 protein is CASSWGRLVDNEQFF. The CDR3 DNA reads as TGTGCCAGCAGTTGGGGAAGGTTGGTCGACAATGAGCAGTTCTTC.

This clonotype was detected a few times. J is TRBJ2-5 and V is TRBV12-3 or TRBV12-4, with TRBD2 identical over 12 bases. The CDR3 is 15 amino acids. Trimming cost V 5 bases and J 5 bases; bases outside gene matches: 6. This CDR3 reads CASSALAGGPETQYF. DNA of the CDR3: TGTGCCAGCAGTGCCCTAGCGGGAGGGCCTGAGACCCAGTACTTC.

The genes are TRBV5-5 and TRBJ2-1; 7 nucleotides line up with TRBD1. V shed 3 bases and J 1 base; nucleotides not matched to a gene: 7. The CDR3 length is 16 residues. Germline-derived CDR1 and CDR2 are SGHKS and YYEKEE (reference sequence). The CDR3 protein is CASSSLTGMSYNEQFF. DNA for the CDR3: TGTGCCAGCAGCTCATTGACAGGGATGTCCTACAATGAGCAGTTCTTC.

This clonotype occurred many times. CDR3 region: CSVSDTGDEQYF. The CDR3 bases are TGCAGCGTTTCGGATACAGGGGACGAGCAGTACTTC. The chain is built from TRBV29-1 and TRBJ2-7; 7 bases match TRBD1. The CDR3 has 12 amino acids. Germline CDR1 is SQVTM and CDR2 is ANQGSEA. V was pared by 5 bases and J by 5 bases, with 6 bases of the junction left unmatched.

This clonotype occurred many times. This sequence joins TRBV20-1 and TRBJ2-3; D is unresolved. Germline loops: CDR1 DFQATT, CDR2 SNEGSKA (reference sequence). V was pared by 3 bases and J by 2 bases, with 6 bases between. The CDR3 extends over 12 amino acids. CDR3 coding DNA: TGCAGTGCTAGTGCCCCCACAGATACGCAGTATTTT. Protein sequence: CSASAPTDTQYF.

This clonotype appeared many times. This chain uses TRBV15 with TRBJ2-5; D may correspond to TRBD1 or TRBD2 (6 bases each). Per germline, CDR1 LNHNV and CDR2 YYDKDF (reference sequence). The length of the CDR3 is 14 residues. Trimming shortened V by 4 bases and J by 5 bases, and 14 bases separated the two germline ends. As DNA, the CDR3 is TGTGCCACCAGCACCAGAGGGGGGCGGGAGACCCAGTACTTC. Encoded protein: CATSTRGGRETQYF.

This clonotype was counted a few times. The gene calls are TRBV15 and TRBJ2-4; TRBD2 might be the D (7 bases). This CDR3 spans 15 amino acids. V lost 0 bases and J 7 bases, leaving 13 bases between the germline ends. CDR1 LNHNV and CDR2 YYDKDF come from the germline V gene (reference sequence). The DNA for the CDR3 is TGTGCCACCAGCAGAGAAGGGGGGGCGCAGAACATTCAGTACTTC. It yields the protein CATSREGGAQNIQYF.

Many counts were recorded for this clonotype. This chain uses TRBV27 with TRBJ1-2; D gene uncertain. V lost 0 bases and J lost 0, with 5 bases in between. This CDR3 has 14 amino acids. Germline values: CDR1 MNHEY, CDR2 SMNVEV (reference sequence). CDR3 sequence: CASSLSWANYGYTF. The CDR3 DNA reads TGTGCCAGCAGTTTATCTTGGGCTAACTATGGCTACACCTTC.